This TCR beta chain is from a study of cytotoxic CD8 clonotypes in ibrutinib-treated CLL. Looking at the study overall: For this cohort, patients were ten to twelve relapsed/refractory and over 14 treatment-naive, while about 17 were IGHV unmutated.

This clone was counted between two and nine times. Its antigen is as yet unknown. The CDR3 length is 13 residues. Trimming removed 10 bases from V and 5 bases from J, with 15 bases in between. Germline V CDR1 and CDR2: ENHRY, SYGVKD. General observations from the study: Baseline clonality, above age-matched healthy donor levels, tracked circulating CD8+ T-cell counts. Once treatment began, public clonotypes, which were uncommon, contracted or stayed stable.

Investigators sought sequencing depths of between 1 in 200,000 and 1 in 1 million T cells. TCRdb keeps only in-frame clones here, not all; method: immunoSEQ multiplex PCR. The sample has 270,000 or so clones, 70% to 80% seen once. This material consisted of PBMCs, taken at disease progression, from a patient treated with ibrutinib. This chain joins TRBV10-3 and TRBJ2-1, with D perhaps TRBD2 (7 bases). The sequence derives from a human donor with chronic lymphocytic leukemia. The CDR3 reads CATNRGANNEQFF. The CDR3 DNA follows: TGTGCCACCAATCGGGGGGCCAACAATGAGCAGTTCTTC.